The 27 T cell receptor beta chains listed next were all sequenced from one sample in a study of sequential checkpoint blockade in melanoma. Treatment given: randomized to nivolumab then ipilimumab (arm A) or the reverse (arm B). Libraries were prepared by immunoSEQ multiplex PCR; TCRdb keeps only in-frame clonotypes and omits some of them. The repertoire holds around 35,000 clones, with roughly a third as singletons. The sequenced sample was tumor tissue (inferred from file names), obtained from a patient given nivolumab and ipilimumab in sequence. Receptors were obtained from a human donor with melanoma.

CDR3 DNA sequence: TGTGCCAGCAGTGAAGCTGGACAGAGCTATGGCTACACCTTC. As protein: CASSEAGQSYGYTF. The chain couples TRBV6-1 to TRBJ1-2, with D maybe TRBD1 (6 bases). Per the germline V gene, CDR1 is MNHNS and CDR2 is SASEGT. This CDR3 contains 14 residues. Trimming removed 0 bases from V and 4 bases from J, with 9 bases in between.

J is TRBJ1-1 and V is TRBV6-8; no clear D gene. V lost 10 bases and J lost 2, with 17 bases in between. Looked up from germline, CDR1 is MNHGY and CDR2 is SAAAGT. CDR3 length equals 14 residues. The CDR3 reads CATSESRINTEAFF. For the CDR3, the DNA is TGTGCCACCTCAGAGTCGCGGATCAACACTGAAGCTTTCTTT.

This clone was counted between two and nine times. The chain uses TRBV28 and TRBJ1-6, with D maybe TRBD1 (5 bases). This CDR3 region has 15 residues. With 8 bases removed from V and 0 bases from J, the gap between germline ends came to 11 bases. Per germline, CDR1 MDHEN and CDR2 SYDVKM. CDR3 loop: CASGDGDSYNSPLHF. CDR3 coding DNA: TGTGCCAGCGGGGACGGAGACTCCTATAATTCACCCCTCCACTTT.

This clone was detected a few times. The CDR3 nucleotides read TGTGCCAGCAGTGAAATGGGGGGGCTAGACAACGCTGAAGCTTTCTTT. Translated: CASSEMGGLDNAEAFF. The rearrangement links TRBV2 to TRBJ1-1; D possibly corresponds to TRBD1 (6 bases). Germline V CDR1 and CDR2: SNHLY, FYNNEI. V was clipped by 2 bases and J by 6 bases, with 19 bases between them. The CDR3 runs 16 residues.

The rearrangement uses TRBV9 and TRBJ2-7, with a possible D match to TRBD1 (6 bases). Germline loops: CDR1 SGDLS, CDR2 YYNGEE. With 4 bases removed from V and 2 bases from J, the gap between germline ends came to 13 bases. This CDR3 is 14 amino acids long. The CDR3 region is CASSNRDMPYEQYF. Here the CDR3 DNA reads TGTGCCAGCAGCAACCGGGACATGCCCTACGAGCAGTACTTC.

This clone has at least ten counts. The genes are TRBV11-3 and TRBJ1-1; D is possibly TRBD1 (6 bases). The CDR3 has 15 residues. Germline-derived CDR1 and CDR2 are SGHNT and YENEEA. V lost 5 bases, J lost 4 bases, and 17 bases lay in between. This CDR3 reads CASSPYLGGPTEAFF. The CDR3 DNA follows: TGTGCCAGCAGCCCCTACCTGGGGGGCCCCACTGAAGCTTTCTTT.

Only one count was recorded for this clone. The gene calls are TRBV19 and TRBJ1-2, with 7 bases that match TRBD1. Per germline, CDR1 LNHDA and CDR2 SQIVND (reference sequence). There are 13 residues in the CDR3. Trimming took 6 bases from V and 9 from J; bases not matched to a gene: 10. The CDR3 region is CASSDTGDRSYTF. CDR3 coding DNA: TGTGCCAGTAGCGACACAGGGGATCGAAGCTACACCTTC.

The chain is built from TRBV6-8 and TRBJ2-2; TRBD2 is a possible D gene (5 bases). CDR1 and CDR2 from the germline V gene are MNHGY and SAAAGT. The CDR3 contains 16 residues. With 5 bases removed from V and 4 bases from J, the gap between germline ends came to 17 bases. CDR3 loop: CASSELAITSTGELFF. DNA for the CDR3: TGTGCCAGCAGTGAGCTAGCTATCACCAGCACCGGGGAGCTGTTTTTT.

This clone has only a few counts. The rearrangement uses TRBV30 and TRBJ2-7; D is possibly TRBD1 (7 bases). V gave up 3 bases and J gave up 5 bases, with 29 bases separating them. This CDR3 is 18 amino acids long. In germline, CDR1 is GTSNPN, CDR2 SVGIG (reference sequence). CDR3 protein: CAWRPGRFSRGRYDEQYF. CDR3 coding DNA: TGTGCCTGGAGGCCTGGTCGCTTTTCCAGGGGGAGGTATGACGAGCAGTACTTC.

V usage is TRBV28 and J usage is TRBJ1-2, with TRBD1 as a possible D gene (6 bases). Trimming shortened V by 7 bases and J by 1 base, and 13 bases separated the two germline ends. Germline V gives CDR1 MDHEN, CDR2 SYDVKM. The CDR3 contains 14 residues. The CDR3 DNA follows: TGTGCCAGCACTCGCGGACAGTATAACTATGGCTACACCTTC. Its protein product is CASTRGQYNYGYTF.

The V gene is TRBV6-8, the J gene TRBJ2-3; 7 positions match TRBD2. CDR3 length: 16 residues. After removal of 0 bases from V and 1 base from J, the junction contained 4 bases not matched to a gene. CDR1 MNHGY and CDR2 SAAAGT come from the germline V gene. The CDR3, as DNA: TGTGCCAGCAGTTACTCGGGGGGGGGTGGCACAGATACGCAGTATTTT. It encodes CASSYSGGGGTDTQYF.

V is TRBV6-8 and J is TRBJ2-3, with D unclear. Germline loops: CDR1 MNHGY, CDR2 SAAAGT. V lost 3 bases to trimming and J lost 2 bases, with 6 bases between them. The CDR3 runs to 13 residues. The CDR3 DNA sequence: TGTGCCAGCAGTTATTATCCCACAGATACGCAGTATTTT. Translation: CASSYYPTDTQYF.

This clone appeared a few times. V and J are TRBV28 and TRBJ1-2, with 7 bases matching TRBD1. Trimming removed 8 bases from V and 5 bases from J; junction bases left unmatched: 8. CDR3 length: 13 residues. Germline CDR1 and CDR2: MDHEN and SYDVKM. As DNA, the CDR3 is TGTGCCAGCGCCTCGGGACAGTCTTATGGCTACACCTTC. Its protein is CASASGQSYGYTF.

This clone was counted ten times or more. The chain couples TRBV11-3 to TRBJ1-1, with D possibly TRBD1 on 5 matching bases. CDR3 length: 15 amino acids. V was pared by 0 bases and J by 10 bases, with 18 bases between. Germline V gene data show CDR1 as SGHNT and CDR2 as YENEEA. The CDR3 DNA reads TGTGCCAGCAGCTTAGAGGGGACGGCTGGGGGAGGAGCTTTCTTT. Amino acid sequence: CASSLEGTAGGGAFF. Combining the CDR3 with reference TRBV11-3 and TRBJ1-1 gives the whole variable domain EAGVVQSPRYKIIEKKQPVAFWCNPISGHNTLYWYLQNLGQGPELLIRYENEEAVDDSQLPKDRFSAERLKGVDSTLKIQPAELGDSAVYLCASSLEGTAGGGAFFGQGTRLTVV.

The table lists this clone with a few counts. The V and J genes are TRBV11-1 and TRBJ2-3, with D unclear. The ends were cut back, 5 bases at V and 2 bases at J, with 17 bases in the middle. Germline values: CDR1 SGHAT, CDR2 FQDESV (reference sequence). This CDR3 region has 16 residues. Here the CDR3 DNA reads TGTGCCAGCAGCCTTAGTTTGCTGGAAGTCACAGATACGCAGTATTTT. Translated: CASSLSLLEVTDTQYF.

This clone was seen a few times. V is TRBV11-3 and J is TRBJ1-4; weak D call: TRBD1 (6 bases). The CDR3 is 16 residues long. Germline CDR1 and CDR2: SGHNT and YENEEA. V lost 0 bases, J lost 7 bases, and 15 bases lay in between. The CDR3 reads CASSLEGGQGSEKLFF. CDR3 nucleotide sequence: TGTGCCAGCAGCTTAGAAGGGGGGCAGGGGAGTGAAAAACTGTTTTTT.

This rearrangement joins TRBV6-8 to TRBJ1-1; a possible D gene is TRBD1 (5 bases). The CDR3 is 16 residues long. Per germline, CDR1 MNHGY and CDR2 SAAAGT. Trimming cost V 8 bases and J 6 bases, with 25 bases left between them. The CDR3 protein is CASSGNLGRRGAEAFF. CDR3 sequence (DNA): TGTGCCAGCTCTGGAAACCTTGGGCGAAGAGGGGCTGAAGCTTTCTTT.

This chain connects TRBV15 to TRBJ1-2; D is undetermined. V lost 0 bases and J 4 bases, leaving 15 bases between the germline ends. The CDR3 totals 16 residues. The V gene's germline CDR1 is LNHNV and CDR2 YYDKDF (reference sequence). The CDR3 DNA reads TGTGCCACCAGCAGAGATCGGGGTCCTGGAGGCTATGGCTACACCTTC. Protein: CATSRDRGPGGYGYTF. Based on the CDR3 plus reference TRBV15 and TRBJ1-2, the full variable domain is DAMVIQNPRYQVTQFGKPVTLSCSQTLNHNVMYWYQQKSSQAPKLLFHYYDKDFNNEADTPDNFQSRRPNTSFCFLDIRSPGLGDTAMYLCATSRDRGPGGYGYTFGSGTRLTVV.

There are a few counts of this clone. In nucleotides, the CDR3 is TGTGCCAGCAGAGTGAGCGGGAGGACCGGGGAGCTGTTTTTT. Translating gives CASRVSGRTGELFF. The chain combines TRBV6-8 with TRBJ2-2; 9 bases line up with TRBD2. CDR1 is MNHGY, CDR2 SAAAGT, per germline. After removal of 6 bases from V and 5 bases from J, the junction contained 4 bases not matched to a gene. This CDR3 region has 14 residues.

The chain carries TRBV28 and TRBJ2-4; D ambiguous. The germline V gene encodes CDR1 MDHEN and CDR2 SYDVKM. CDR3 length: 18 amino acids. V gave up 3 bases and J gave up 0 bases, with 18 bases separating them. Written as DNA, the CDR3 is TGTGCCAGCAGTTTCTCCCCTACTCGGCCTGAAGCCAAAAACATTCAGTACTTC. Protein product: CASSFSPTRPEAKNIQYF.

The chain links TRBV19 to TRBJ2-3; TRBD2 matches 10 bases. With 5 bases clipped from V and 5 bases from J, the junction kept 7 bases outside the gene matches. The CDR3 loop spans 15 amino acids. From germline, CDR1 is LNHDA and CDR2 SQIVND (reference sequence). The CDR3 DNA sequence: TGTGCCAGTAGTGGGACTAGCGATACGGTAGATACGCAGTATTTT. This gives the protein CASSGTSDTVDTQYF.

This chain uses TRBV6-8 with TRBJ1-1; possibly TRBD1 for D (5 bases). Per germline, CDR1 MNHGY and CDR2 SAAAGT. V lost 2 bases and J 1 base, leaving 14 bases between the germline ends. The CDR3 is made up of 16 amino acids. As DNA, the CDR3 is TGTGCCAGCAGTTACAATCTGGGGGTGAGGAACACTGAAGCTTTCTTT. As protein: CASSYNLGVRNTEAFF.

The chain couples TRBV11-3 to TRBJ2-1; TRBD2 matches 12 bases. The CDR3 is 16 residues long. V dropped 5 bases and J dropped 9; count of bases not matched to a gene: 11. Germline V gene data show CDR1 as SGHNT and CDR2 as YENEEA. CDR3 loop: CASSPSRTSGIREQFF. CDR3 DNA sequence: TGTGCCAGCAGCCCAAGTAGGACTAGCGGGATTCGTGAGCAGTTCTTC.

Only a few counts were recorded for this clone. V and J are TRBV1 and TRBJ1-3. TRBV1 is reported as a pseudogene. This CDR3 region has 17 residues. The CDR3 region has the DNA TGCGCCAGCAGCCTAACCTCGAGGGAAGGAGCTGGAAACACCATATATTTT. This sequence encodes CASSLTSREGAGNTIYF.

The chain recombines TRBV6-8 with TRBJ2-6; no definite D call. CDR3 size: 13 residues. Trimming removed 11 bases at V and 1 base at J, with 9 bases between. The V gene's germline CDR1 is MNHGY and CDR2 SAAAGT. The CDR3 loop is CAHGSSGANVLTF. The CDR3 region has the DNA TGTGCCCATGGGTCTTCTGGGGCCAACGTCCTGACTTTC.

This clone appeared a few times. This chain uses TRBV6-8 with TRBJ2-7; the D gene is possibly TRBD2 (5 bases). Trimming took off 2 bases at V and 2 bases at J, with 19 bases between the two ends. The CDR3 extends over 17 amino acids. CDR1 is MNHGY and CDR2 is SAAAGT in the germline V gene. In DNA, the CDR3 is TGTGCCAGCAGTTACGGGAAATGGCGGGCCGAAACCTACGAGCAGTACTTC. Its protein is CASSYGKWRAETYEQYF.

This clone was picked up a small number of times. This chain joins TRBV7-6 and TRBJ1-1; TRBD1 agrees at 7 bases. Trimming at V came to 5 bases and at J to 2 bases, leaving 5 bases not matched to a gene. Germline CDR1 SGHVS, CDR2 FNYEAQ. This CDR3 has 14 residues. The CDR3 sequence: CASSLGTANTEAFF. The CDR3 nucleotides read TGTGCCAGCAGCCTTGGGACAGCAAACACTGAAGCTTTCTTT.